The 22 T cell receptor beta chains presented below share a single source sample, sequenced in a study of cytomegalovirus exposure and HLA in healthy donors (dated by TCRdb to about 2017). Library preparation was by the immunoSEQ multiplex PCR assay. The multiplex PCR relied on a mix of 60 forward primers for TCR Vbeta segments and 13 reverse primers for TCR Jbeta segments. In TCRdb, the immuneACCESS table is reduced to in-frame sequences with V and J assigned. These tables do not hold every clone; where another copy was compared, an unresolved V gene accounts for under half, and the others remain unexplained. The sample profile shows under 150,000 clones; around three fifths of them were found once. The top ten clonotypes cover approximately 2.5% of the sample. Source material: PBMCs. The receptors were gathered from a woman between 40 and 55 years old in good health and CMV-seronegative.

V and J are TRBV2 and TRBJ2-3, with D possibly matching TRBD1 (5 bases). The CDR3 covers 12 residues. Germline values: CDR1 SNHLY, CDR2 FYNNEI. V was shortened by 4 bases and J by 9 bases, with 11 bases between the two germline ends. CDR3 residues: CASSVRGRTQYF. Here the CDR3 DNA reads TGTGCCAGCAGTGTAAGGGGCCGGACGCAGTATTTT.

The chain has TRBV27 and TRBJ2-2; D ambiguous. The CDR3 spans 12 residues. V lost 5 bases, J lost 6 bases, and 7 bases lay in between. Looked up from germline, CDR1 is MNHEY and CDR2 is SMNVEV (reference sequence). CDR3 nucleotides: TGTGCCAGCAGTCTTCTAGCCGGGGAGCTGTTTTTT. It yields the protein CASSLLAGELFF.

In this sample, this clone turned up a few times. The chain uses TRBV5-4 and TRBJ2-7; the match to TRBD1 covers 7 bases. The CDR3 contains 15 residues. Germline CDR1 reads SGHNT; CDR2 reads YYREEE (reference sequence). V shed 4 bases, J shed 5 bases, and the junction held 12 bases outside the gene matches. CDR3 coding DNA: TGTGCCAGCAGCCCCTACAGGGGATATAGGGACGAGCAGTACTTC. This encodes CASSPYRGYRDEQYF.

This clone showed up just a few times. This rearrangement joins TRBV5-1 to TRBJ1-2, with 10 nucleotides matching TRBD1. The CDR3 extends over 16 amino acids. The germline V gene encodes CDR1 SGHRS and CDR2 YFSETQ. Germline trimming cut 0 bases from V and 6 bases from J; bases unmatched to any gene: 8. The CDR3 region is CASSLAGTGTGDGYTF. The DNA of the CDR3 is TGCGCCAGCAGCTTGGCCGGGACCGGGACAGGGGATGGCTACACCTTC.

This clone was seen a single time. Within the sample, other DNA sequences also encode this same CDR3. The chain links TRBV7-9 to TRBJ1-2; perhaps TRBD1 as D (5 bases). This CDR3 contains 12 residues. Trimming took off 3 bases at V and 5 bases at J, with 7 bases between the two ends. Germline CDR1 reads SEHNR; CDR2 reads FQNEAQ (reference sequence). The CDR3 loop reads CASSLDTYGYTF. The CDR3 bases are TGTGCCAGCAGCTTGGACACGTATGGCTACACCTTC.

CDR3 in DNA: TGTGCCAGCAGCGCAAGTACGGGTAGGGGCTATGGCTACACCTTC. Protein product: CASSASTGRGYGYTF. The J gene is TRBJ1-2, the V gene TRBV9; D possibly corresponds to TRBD1 (5 bases). The CDR3 is 15 amino acids. Trimming stripped 3 bases from V and 4 bases from J, with 16 bases between. Germline V lookup: CDR1 SGDLS, CDR2 YYNGEE.

This clone has more than one count but fewer than ten. CDR3 sequence (DNA): TGTGCCAGCTCACCCGGCCAGGCCCTAACCAATGAGCAGTTCTTC. Translating it yields CASSPGQALTNEQFF. This chain joins TRBV18 and TRBJ2-1; D is unclear. Trimming pared 3 bases from V and 6 bases from J, leaving 15 bases between. Germline values: CDR1 KGHSH, CDR2 LQKENI. This CDR3 spans 15 amino acids.

This clone has more than one count but fewer than ten. This sequence joins TRBV6-5 and TRBJ1-2; 7 bases align to TRBD1. Germline lookup yields CDR1 MNHEY and CDR2 SVGAGI. The trim removed 0 bases at V and 4 bases at J, leaving 5 bases unmatched. The CDR3 covers 15 residues. CDR3 nucleotides: TGTGCCAGCAGTTACTCAGGGACAGCCAGCTATGGCTACACCTTC. Encoded protein: CASSYSGTASYGYTF.

This chain joins TRBV9 and TRBJ1-2; TRBD1 matches at 9 bases. The CDR3 spans 14 residues. The germline gives CDR1 SGDLS, CDR2 YYNGEE. J was trimmed by 4 bases and V by 4 bases; bases with no gene match: 5. The CDR3 DNA sequence: TGTGCCAGCAGCACCCCGACAGGGGGCTATGGCTACACCTTC. Protein product: CASSTPTGGYGYTF.

The count of this clone is one. The rearrangement uses TRBV10-3 and TRBJ2-5; the match to TRBD2 covers 8 bases. The CDR3 is 16 residues long. The junction had 14 bases not matched to a gene; V was cut back by 6 bases and J by 5 bases. The germline V gene encodes CDR1 ENHRY and CDR2 SYGVKD. The CDR3 here is CAISLGGERGYETQYF. In nucleotides, the CDR3 is TGTGCCATCAGCCTAGGCGGGGAGCGGGGGTATGAGACCCAGTACTTC.

V and J are TRBV9 and TRBJ2-3, with D possibly matching TRBD2 (6 bases). The V gene lost 4 bases and the J gene lost 0 bases, with 12 bases spanning the gap. CDR1 and CDR2 (germline): SGDLS, YYNGEE. The CDR3 length is 15 residues. DNA for the CDR3: TGTGCCAGCAGCATAAGTGGGACTAGCACAGATACGCAGTATTTT. This translates into CASSISGTSTDTQYF.

This clone showed up just a few times. The V and J genes are TRBV2 and TRBJ2-1; 8 bases map to TRBD2. The CDR3 is made up of 15 amino acids. J lost 4 bases, V lost 0 bases, and 2 bases had no gene match. Germline V lookup: CDR1 SNHLY, CDR2 FYNNEI. In DNA, the CDR3 is TGTGCCAGCAGTGAAGCACGGGGGGGATACAATGAGCAGTTCTTC. Translating it yields CASSEARGGYNEQFF.

This clone appeared once. The chain carries TRBV7-9 and TRBJ1-2; 7 nucleotides line up with TRBD1. In germline, CDR1 is SEHNR, CDR2 FQNEAQ (reference sequence). The trim removed 1 base at V and 6 bases at J, leaving 2 bases unmatched. The CDR3 has 13 residues. CDR3 loop: CASSLGQGDGYTF. CDR3 coding DNA: TGTGCCAGCAGCTTAGGACAGGGTGATGGCTACACCTTC.

The chain links TRBV18 to TRBJ2-4, with TRBD1 matching over 7 bases. CDR3 length equals 13 residues. V lost 5 bases and J lost 7; bases outside the gene matches: 5. Germline V gene data show CDR1 as KGHSH and CDR2 as LQKENI. This chain's CDR3 is CASSTGDRNIQYF. CDR3 sequence (DNA): TGTGCCAGCTCAACAGGGGATAGGAACATTCAGTACTTC.

The V call is TRBV5-1, the J call TRBJ1-4; D may be TRBD1 (5 bases). This CDR3 is 15 amino acids long. V dropped 4 bases and J dropped 2 bases, with 12 bases sitting between them. Germline CDR1 is SGHRS and CDR2 is YFSETQ. The CDR3 DNA reads TGCGCCAGCAGCGGGTCGGGGGGGACTAATGAAAAACTGTTTTTT. Its protein is CASSGSGGTNEKLFF.

The CDR3 DNA sequence: TGTGCCTGGAGTGTAGGGAGGGCCATGAACACTGAAGCTTTCTTT. Translation gives CAWSVGRAMNTEAFF. The V call is TRBV30, the J call TRBJ1-1; D is unclear. In germline, CDR1 is GTSNPN, CDR2 SVGIG (reference sequence). The V end lost 0 bases, the J end lost 0 bases, and 11 bases lay between the germline ends. This CDR3 has 15 amino acids.

This chain joins TRBV5-1 and TRBJ1-2, with D unresolved. This CDR3 has 14 amino acids. The germline V and J ends were trimmed by 0 bases and 4 bases, with 10 bases remaining between them. The germline gives CDR1 SGHRS, CDR2 YFSETQ. CDR3 DNA: TGCGCCAGCAGCTTGGCCTCGGGAGGCTATGGCTACACCTTC. Its protein is CASSLASGGYGYTF.

The chain couples TRBV10-1 to TRBJ1-5; 7 bases map to TRBD1. From germline, CDR1 is WNHNN and CDR2 SYGVQD (reference sequence). With 4 bases clipped from V and 4 bases from J, the junction kept 7 bases outside the gene matches. The CDR3 contains 15 residues. DNA for the CDR3: TGCGCCAGCAGTGCTACCCGACAGGGAAATCAGCCCCAGCATTTT. Protein: CASSATRQGNQPQHF.

This clone was seen more than once but under ten times. V gene TRBV7-8 combines with J gene TRBJ1-2; D may be TRBD1 (5 bases). Germline loops: CDR1 SGHVS, CDR2 FQNEAQ. CDR3 length: 16 amino acids. V was clipped by 3 bases and J by 2 bases, with 16 bases between them. The CDR3 is CASSFDRRVNNYGYTF. In DNA, the CDR3 is TGTGCCAGCAGCTTCGACAGACGCGTCAACAACTATGGCTACACCTTC.

V and J are TRBV5-5 and TRBJ1-2; the D gene is possibly TRBD1 (6 bases). V was trimmed by 4 bases and J by 5 bases, leaving 15 bases between them. CDR3 length: 14 residues. Germline lookup yields CDR1 SGHKS and CDR2 YYEKEE (reference sequence). CDR3 coding DNA: TGTGCCAGCAGCGCGTACAGGGTTGAGTATGGCTACACCTTC. This encodes CASSAYRVEYGYTF.

This clone was found once. This chain joins TRBV7-2 and TRBJ1-2; D gene ambiguous. The CDR3 is 12 amino acids. The ends were cut back, 1 base at V and 8 bases at J, with 8 bases in the middle. The germline V gene has CDR1 SGHTA and CDR2 FQGNSA. As DNA, the CDR3 is TGTGCCAGCAGCTTAGGGCGGCACGGCTACACCTTC. Amino acid sequence: CASSLGRHGYTF.

V and J are TRBV30 and TRBJ2-3, with TRBD2 matching over 13 bases. The CDR3 covers 15 residues. After removal of 5 bases from V and 0 bases from J, the junction contained 2 bases not matched to a gene. CDR1 GTSNPN and CDR2 SVGIG come from the germline V gene (reference sequence). CDR3 coding DNA: TGTGCCTGGGAGGGACTAGCGGGGAGCACAGATACGCAGTATTTT. Its translation is CAWEGLAGSTDTQYF.